These 29 T cell receptor beta chains came from one sample sequenced in a study of CD8+ T cells in alopecia areata. Following extraction, RNA underwent reverse transcription to cDNA, which served as the sequencing template. The protocol was immunoSEQ multiplex PCR, while the TCRdb copy is restricted to in-frame clones and leaves out a portion. The sample gives around 150,000 clones, around 54% of which show up once; about 4.5% is in the top ten. The sample was CD4+ T cells sorted from blood. These receptors were collected from a human donor in good health.

The rearrangement joins TRBV29-1 to TRBJ1-4; the D is unclear. V was cut by 0 bases and J by 2 bases, with 7 bases left in between. CDR3 length: 14 amino acids. CDR1 and CDR2 (germline): SQVTM, ANQGSEA. CDR3 sequence reads: CSVEEDRTNEKLFF. The CDR3 DNA follows: TGCAGCGTTGAAGAGGACCGGACTAATGAAAAACTGTTTTTT.

The V call is TRBV27, the J call TRBJ2-1, with TRBD2 matching over 7 bases. This CDR3 is 18 amino acids long. The V and J ends lost 4 bases and 5 bases, in that order; junction bases with no gene match: 17. The germline gives CDR1 MNHEY, CDR2 SMNVEV (reference sequence). The CDR3 DNA is TGTGCCAGCAGTTATGGGGTAAAGCGGGAAGGTGGGAACAATGAGCAGTTCTTC. The encoded protein is CASSYGVKREGGNNEQFF.

This clone was counted a few times. The chain couples TRBV28 to TRBJ1-2, with D tentatively TRBD1 (5 bases). Trimming pared 3 bases from V and 5 bases from J, leaving 10 bases between. Germline CDR1 reads MDHEN; CDR2 reads SYDVKM. CDR3 length: 13 residues. The CDR3 here is CASSFSGGYGYTF. DNA of the CDR3: TGTGCCAGCAGTTTTTCGGGGGGGTATGGCTACACCTTC.

The J gene is TRBJ2-3, the V gene TRBV30; D uncertain. CDR1 and CDR2 from the germline V gene are GTSNPN and SVGIG (reference sequence). The CDR3 loop spans 16 amino acids. Trimming took off 3 bases at V and 1 base at J, with 17 bases between the two ends. The DNA for the CDR3 is TGTGCCTGGAGGCACAACTCTAGGGTTGGCACAGATACGCAGTATTTT. Amino acids: CAWRHNSRVGTDTQYF. Based on the CDR3 plus reference TRBV30 and TRBJ2-3, the full variable domain is SQTIHQWPATLVQPVGSPLSLECTVEGTSNPNLYWYRQAAGRGLQLLFYSVGIGQISSEVPQNLSASRPQDRQFILSSKKLLLSDSGFYLCAWRHNSRVGTDTQYFGPGTRLTVL.

This clone showed up just a few times. V and J are TRBV19 and TRBJ2-2; possible D gene TRBD2, 6 bases. The germline V gene encodes CDR1 LNHDA and CDR2 SQIVND (reference sequence). V was clipped by 3 bases and J by 7 bases, with 9 bases between them. CDR3 length: 13 amino acids. For the CDR3, the DNA is TGTGCCAGTAGTATGGAGGGGCTCGGGGAGCTGTTTTTT. It specifies CASSMEGLGELFF. Combining the CDR3 with reference TRBV19 and TRBJ2-2 gives the whole variable domain DGGITQSPKYLFRKEGQNVTLSCEQNLNHDAMYWYRQDPGQGLRLIYYSQIVNDFQKGDIAEGYSVSREKKESFPLTVTSAQKNPTAFYLCASSMEGLGELFFGEGSRLTVL.

The table lists this clone with a few counts. This chain connects TRBV30 to TRBJ2-7, with a tentative D call TRBD1 (6 bases). The CDR3 covers 14 residues. Per germline, CDR1 GTSNPN and CDR2 SVGIG (reference sequence). V gave up 4 bases and J gave up 2 bases, with 15 bases separating them. CDR3 nucleotides: TGTGCCTGGAAAGGCGGACAGCTTACCTACGAGCAGTACTTC. Amino acid sequence: CAWKGGQLTYEQYF.

The CDR3 here is CASRSLSGANVLTF. The CDR3 region has the DNA TGTGCCAGTAGATCACTCTCTGGGGCCAACGTCCTGACTTTC. The chain recombines TRBV19 with TRBJ2-6; D remains ambiguous. Between the trimmed V and J ends, which lost 6 bases and 0 bases, there was a span of 6 bases. Germline loops: CDR1 LNHDA, CDR2 SQIVND (reference sequence). This CDR3 comprises 14 residues.

This chain joins TRBV5-1 and TRBJ1-1; possible D gene TRBD1, 6 bases. The V end was cut by 3 bases, the J end by 0 bases, with 15 bases between. The CDR3 has 16 residues. Germline-derived CDR1 and CDR2 are SGHRS and YFSETQ. In DNA, the CDR3 is TGCGCCAGCAGCTACGGGACACTTACTTTGAACACTGAAGCTTTCTTT. It translates to CASSYGTLTLNTEAFF.

This chain links TRBV28 with TRBJ2-3, with a possible D match to TRBD2 (5 bases). The V gene lost 5 bases and the J gene lost 1 base, with 19 bases spanning the gap. This CDR3 has 17 residues. Germline V gene sequence: CDR1 MDHEN, CDR2 SYDVKM. The CDR3, as DNA: TGTGCCAGCAGTATCCTTCCCGGGGTTACGGGCACAGATACGCAGTATTTT. It yields the protein CASSILPGVTGTDTQYF. The full variable domain, completed using reference TRBV28 and TRBJ2-3, is DVKVTQSSRYLVKRTGEKVFLECVQDMDHENMFWYRQDPGLGLRLIYFSYDVKMKEKGDIPEGYSVSREKKERFSLILESASTNQTSMYLCASSILPGVTGTDTQYFGPGTRLTVL.

J is TRBJ2-1 and V is TRBV29-1; TRBD2 is a possible D gene (6 bases). The CDR3 contains 16 residues. Per germline, CDR1 SQVTM and CDR2 ANQGSEA. Trimming pared 2 bases from V and 1 base from J, leaving 15 bases between. The CDR3 loop reads CSVEKRVGFSYNEQFF. The CDR3 DNA sequence: TGCAGCGTTGAAAAGCGGGTAGGGTTTTCCTACAATGAGCAGTTCTTC.

This clone was detected a few times. V usage is TRBV29-1 and J usage is TRBJ1-1; D is unclear. Germline-derived CDR1 and CDR2 are SQVTM and ANQGSEA. V lost 4 bases, J lost 4 bases, and 7 bases lay in between. This CDR3 spans 11 amino acids. In DNA, the CDR3 is TGCAGCGTTGCCCACTTCACTGAAGCTTTCTTT. The encoded protein is CSVAHFTEAFF.

V is TRBV6-5 and J is TRBJ2-3; 7 bases match TRBD2. With V trimmed by 0 bases and J by 5 bases, 8 bases remained unmatched. In germline, CDR1 is MNHEY, CDR2 SVGAGI. CDR3 length: 16 amino acids. The CDR3 bases are TGTGCCAGCAGTTACTCGACGGCGGGAGCTAAAGATACGCAGTATTTT. It specifies CASSYSTAGAKDTQYF.

The chain recombines TRBV29-1 with TRBJ2-7; weak D call: TRBD2 (6 bases). The CDR3 has 13 amino acids. V was cut by 6 bases and J by 6 bases, with 18 bases left in between. Germline CDR1 and CDR2: SQVTM and ANQGSEA. CDR3 sequence: CSVGGRVEGEQYF. The CDR3 DNA is TGCAGCGTGGGAGGCAGGGTGGAGGGCGAGCAGTACTTC.

This clone was counted only a few times. The chain recombines TRBV9 with TRBJ2-7; 9 positions match TRBD2. V shed 4 bases and J 2 bases; nucleotides not matched to a gene: 7. The CDR3 length is 15 residues. Per germline, CDR1 SGDLS and CDR2 YYNGEE. CDR3 amino acids: CASSQTSGWTYEQYF. The DNA for the CDR3 is TGTGCCAGCAGCCAAACTAGCGGGTGGACCTACGAGCAGTACTTC. Filled out from reference TRBV9 and TRBJ2-7, the complete variable domain reads DSGVTQTPKHLITATGQRVTLRCSPRSGDLSVYWYQQSLDQGLQFLIQYYNGEERAKGNILERFSAQQFPDLHSELNLSSLELGDSALYFCASSQTSGWTYEQYFGPGTRLTVT.

The V call is TRBV15, the J call TRBJ1-5, with 7 bases aligning to TRBD1. J gave up 7 bases and V 2 bases, and 11 bases lay outside the gene matches. CDR1 and CDR2 from the germline V gene are LNHNV and YYDKDF (reference sequence). The CDR3 spans 16 residues. CDR3 region: CATSRSQRQGEQPQHF. The CDR3 bases are TGTGCCACCAGCAGATCACAACGACAGGGCGAGCAGCCCCAGCATTTT.

This clone was observed a few times. This chain connects TRBV29-1 to TRBJ2-7; TRBD1 might be the D (6 bases). This CDR3 region has 12 residues. Germline CDR1 SQVTM, CDR2 ANQGSEA. Trimming took off 7 bases at V and 2 bases at J, with 12 bases between the two ends. The CDR3 reads CSAIQGPYEQYF. As DNA, the CDR3 is TGCAGCGCCATACAGGGTCCCTACGAGCAGTACTTC.

This clone turned up a few times. The V call is TRBV25-1, the J call TRBJ1-4; 8 bases map to TRBD1. The ends lost 6 bases at V and 13 bases at J; junction bases unmatched: 4. The CDR3 consists of 11 residues. Per germline, CDR1 MGHDK and CDR2 SYGVNS. The CDR3 sequence is CASRAGQGLFF. The CDR3 bases are TGTGCCAGCAGAGCTGGACAGGGACTGTTTTTT.

The rearrangement joins TRBV25-1 to TRBJ2-1; no definite D call. The length of the CDR3 is 13 residues. V was clipped by 6 bases and J by 1 base, with 7 bases between them. Germline V CDR1 and CDR2: MGHDK, SYGVNS. CDR3 sequence reads: CASRDRSYNEQFF. CDR3 in DNA: TGTGCCAGCAGGGACCGTTCCTACAATGAGCAGTTCTTC.

The rearrangement links TRBV30 to TRBJ1-2; TRBD1 matches 7 bases. The CDR3 sequence is 14 residues long. The ends lost 0 bases at V and 3 bases at J; junction bases unmatched: 4. Per the germline V gene, CDR1 is GTSNPN and CDR2 is SVGIG (reference sequence). The CDR3 DNA is TGTGCCTGGAGTGTACAACAGGGGTACTATGGCTACACCTTC. Amino acid sequence: CAWSVQQGYYGYTF. Looking up the rest from reference TRBV30 and TRBJ1-2 gives the full variable domain: SQTIHQWPATLVQPVGSPLSLECTVEGTSNPNLYWYRQAAGRGLQLLFYSVGIGQISSEVPQNLSASRPQDRQFILSSKKLLLSDSGFYLCAWSVQQGYYGYTFGSGTRLTVV.

This clone was observed a handful of times. This sample includes further DNA sequences coding for the same CDR3. The J gene is TRBJ2-5, the V gene TRBV29-1; maybe TRBD2 (6 bases). Trimming removed 1 base at V and 5 bases at J, with 17 bases between. The CDR3 has 15 residues. Germline V CDR1 and CDR2: SQVTM, ANQGSEA. CDR3 nucleotide sequence: TGCAGCGTTGAAGCTCCGGGCTCCGGAGGGGAGACCCAGTACTTC. Amino acids: CSVEAPGSGGETQYF.

The V and J genes are TRBV7-9 and TRBJ2-7; D remains unclear. The CDR3 runs to 12 residues. Germline V gene data show CDR1 as SEHNR and CDR2 as FQNEAQ (reference sequence). V was shortened by 5 bases and J by 7 bases, with 12 bases between the two germline ends. The CDR3 sequence is CASSTEVGEQYF. CDR3 nucleotides: TGTGCCAGCAGCACTGAGGTGGGGGAGCAGTACTTC.

This chain links TRBV7-9 with TRBJ1-2; possible D gene TRBD1, 6 bases. This CDR3 region has 14 residues. V was cut by 5 bases and J by 7 bases, with 17 bases left in between. Germline V gene data show CDR1 as SEHNR and CDR2 as FQNEAQ (reference sequence). CDR3 sequence reads: CASSVQRTASGYTF. CDR3 DNA: TGTGCCAGCAGCGTCCAAAGGACAGCCTCTGGCTACACCTTC. Using reference TRBV7-9 and TRBJ1-2 for the parts outside the CDR3, the full variable domain is DTGVSQNPRHKITKRGQNVTFRCDPISEHNRLYWYRQTLGQGPEFLTYFQNEAQLEKSRLLSDRFSAERPKGSFSTLEIQRTEQGDSAMYLCASSVQRTASGYTFGSGTRLTVV.

This clone has more than one count but fewer than ten. The chain uses TRBV27 and TRBJ1-2, with D hard to call. The CDR3 sequence is 15 residues long. Trimming took off 2 bases at V and 5 bases at J, with 15 bases between the two ends. In germline, CDR1 is MNHEY, CDR2 SMNVEV (reference sequence). This CDR3 is CASSLRRGIVYGYTF. CDR3 nucleotide sequence: TGTGCCAGCAGTTTAAGGAGAGGGATCGTTTATGGCTACACCTTC.

J is TRBJ1-2 and V is TRBV6-6, with 7 nucleotides matching TRBD1. V shed 0 bases, J shed 4 bases, and the junction held 2 bases outside the gene matches. CDR3 length equals 14 residues. CDR1 and CDR2 (germline): MNHNY, SVGAGI (reference sequence). The CDR3 DNA is TGTGCCAGCAGTTACTCGTCAGGGGGCTATGGCTACACCTTC. Protein sequence: CASSYSSGGYGYTF.

This rearrangement joins TRBV9 to TRBJ2-3; D is ambiguous. Germline assignment: CDR1 SGDLS and CDR2 YYNGEE. V was clipped by 1 base and J by 6 bases, with 12 bases between them. The CDR3 totals 14 residues. The CDR3 region is CASSVLGSPDTQYF. The CDR3 DNA reads TGTGCCAGCAGCGTACTGGGTTCCCCGGATACGCAGTATTTT.

The chain links TRBV20-1 to TRBJ1-1; 8 bases map to TRBD1. Germline V gene sequence: CDR1 DFQATT, CDR2 SNEGSKA (reference sequence). The trim removed 6 bases at V and 7 bases at J, leaving 4 bases unmatched. This CDR3 comprises 11 residues. As DNA, the CDR3 is TGCAGTGCGACAGGGGAGGTTGAAGCTTTCTTT. Translated: CSATGEVEAFF.

This chain connects TRBV5-1 to TRBJ2-7, with D maybe TRBD2 (6 bases). The CDR3 runs to 15 residues. Trimming left V 2 bases short and J 0 bases short, with 12 bases between. Looked up from germline, CDR1 is SGHRS and CDR2 is YFSETQ. The CDR3 sequence: CASSFARDSSYEQYF. The CDR3, as DNA: TGCGCCAGCAGCTTCGCGCGGGATAGCTCCTACGAGCAGTACTTC.

This rearrangement joins TRBV4-1 to TRBJ2-1, with 13 bases fitting TRBD2. CDR1 and CDR2 (germline): MGHRA, YSYEKL. The length of the CDR3 is 14 residues. Losses at the gene ends were 6 bases for V and 9 bases for J; bases not matched to a gene: 5. The CDR3 DNA is TGCGCCAGCAGACTTGGACTAGCGGGAGTTGAGCAGTTCTTC. Its protein product is CASRLGLAGVEQFF.

V and J are TRBV29-1 and TRBJ2-5; 8 bases are shared with TRBD2. TRBJ2-7 matches the DNA end more closely, so the J call is doubtful. The CDR3 extends over 13 amino acids. Germline CDR1 SQVTM, CDR2 ANQGSEA. CDR3 residues: CSVEKAGAGEQYF. Here the CDR3 DNA reads TGCAGCGTTGAAAAAGCGGGAGCTGGCGAGCAGTACTTC.